One sample yielded the 21 T cell receptor beta chains listed below, sequenced in a study of neurological immune-mediated disorders (dated by TCRdb to between 2019 and 2020). Receptors were amplified or captured by 5' RACE. Sequencing relied on an Illumina HiSeq 2500. TCRdb ran its own pipeline on the public reads, namely fastp trimming at Q25 and MiXCR clone calling, and kept in-frame beta chains. Identical CDR3 proteins give one entry, which carries the most common genes and DNA. This sample gives roughly 25,000 distinct CDR3 sequences in total; approximately 2.7% of them show up just once. The ten most abundant clones make up roughly 2% of the sample. The sequencing input was PBMCs. The receptors were sampled from a woman aged 50 to 65 with multiple sclerosis.

This clonotype came up a few times. V is TRBV19 and J is TRBJ1-1; D ambiguous. Per the germline V gene, CDR1 is LNHDA and CDR2 is SQIVND (reference sequence). Trimming took 6 bases from V and 3 from J, leaving 11 bases between them. This CDR3 comprises 13 residues. The CDR3 region is CASREGSYTEAFF. CDR3 bases: TGTGCCAGTAGAGAGGGCTCGTACACTGAAGCTTTCTTT.

This clonotype was recorded many times. The chain carries TRBV20-1 and TRBJ2-7, with 13 bases fitting TRBD2. The CDR3 covers 13 residues. After removal of 6 bases from V and 6 bases from J, the junction contained 5 bases not matched to a gene. The V gene's germline CDR1 is DFQATT and CDR2 SNEGSKA (reference sequence). The CDR3, as DNA: TGCAGTGCCAGGACTAGCGGGAGCGGCGAGCAGTACTTC. It codes for CSARTSGSGEQYF.

This clonotype was counted at least ten times. The chain couples TRBV7-2 to TRBJ2-3, with D unclear. The CDR3 contains 12 residues. Trimming left V 7 bases short and J 4 bases short, with 9 bases between. Germline V gives CDR1 SGHTA, CDR2 FQGNSA. The CDR3 bases are TGTGCCAGCACTCAAGTGCCAGATACGCAGTATTTT. Encoded protein: CASTQVPDTQYF.

This clonotype was seen ten or more times. V gene TRBV5-1 combines with J gene TRBJ2-5; 12 bases match TRBD2. Germline V gene lookup returns CDR1 SGHRS and CDR2 YFSETQ. Germline trimming cut 5 bases from V and 0 bases from J; bases unmatched to any gene: 2. This CDR3 region has 15 residues. For the CDR3, the DNA is TGCGCCAGCAGAAGGACTAGCGGGAACCAAGAGACCCAGTACTTC. Protein product: CASRRTSGNQETQYF.

This clonotype came up many times. The genes are TRBV7-9 and TRBJ1-4, with TRBD1 matching 9 bases. Germline lookup yields CDR1 SEHNR and CDR2 FQNEAQ (reference sequence). V gave up 5 bases and J gave up 6 bases; unmatched junction bases: 10. The CDR3 consists of 16 residues. CDR3 protein: CASSEFTGGLYEKLFF. The CDR3 DNA sequence: TGTGCCAGCAGCGAGTTTACAGGGGGCCTTTATGAAAAACTGTTTTTT.

This clonotype was detected many times. The chain has TRBV20-1 and TRBJ2-7, with 7 bases identical to TRBD1. Germline CDR1 is DFQATT and CDR2 is SNEGSKA (reference sequence). The CDR3 consists of 14 residues. J lost 4 bases, V lost 0 bases, and 6 bases had no gene match. CDR3 bases: TGCAGTGCTAGAGATTTGCGGACAGGTTACGAGCAGTACTTC. This gives the protein CSARDLRTGYEQYF.

This clonotype was seen more than once but under ten times. The rearrangement joins TRBV12-3 or TRBV12-4 to TRBJ1-5, with a tentative D call TRBD1 (5 bases). The CDR3 is 17 amino acids. V lost 7 bases and J lost 0, with 19 bases in between. The CDR3 is CASTQRSGGYSNQPQHF. CDR3 bases: TGTGCCAGCACCCAACGGTCGGGGGGATATAGCAATCAGCCCCAGCATTTT.

This clonotype was recorded at least ten times. The CDR3 sequence: CSAETTSTNEKLFF. In DNA form, the CDR3 reads TGCAGTGCTGAAACGACATCAACTAATGAAAAACTGTTTTTT. V usage is TRBV20-1 and J usage is TRBJ1-4; no reliable D call. The ends were cut back, 5 bases at V and 0 bases at J, with 10 bases in the middle. Germline V gives CDR1 DFQATT, CDR2 SNEGSKA (reference sequence). The CDR3 consists of 14 residues.

This clonotype was recorded at least ten times. The chain links TRBV10-3 to TRBJ2-3; 12 nucleotides agree with TRBD2. With 10 bases clipped from V and 5 bases from J, the junction kept 4 bases outside the gene matches. Germline V gene lookup returns CDR1 ENHRY and CDR2 SYGVKD. The CDR3 sequence is 13 residues long. CDR3 amino acids: CATSGRAEDTQYF. Here the CDR3 DNA reads TGTGCCACTAGCGGGAGGGCGGAAGATACGCAGTATTTT.

Comment on this clonotype: An end of the junction differs from the germline gene, which may be a read error. V usage is TRBV12-3 or TRBV12-4 and J usage is TRBJ2-6; the match to TRBD1 covers 7 bases. CDR3 length: 17 residues. CDR3 loop: CASSSGTVLSGANVLTF. CDR3 bases: TGTGCCAGCAGTTCCGGGACAGTCCTCTCTGGGGCCAACGTCCTGACCTTC.

In its sample, this clonotype was seen many times. The CDR3 reads CASTLRGLAVYEQYF. In DNA, the CDR3 is TGTGCCAGCACCCTTCGAGGACTAGCAGTCTACGAGCAGTACTTC. This chain connects TRBV28 to TRBJ2-7; 8 bases fit TRBD2. This CDR3 region has 15 residues. The trim removed 7 bases at V and 3 bases at J, leaving 11 bases unmatched. CDR1 is MDHEN and CDR2 is SYDVKM in the germline V gene.

This clonotype was counted many times. The rearrangement links TRBV7-2 to TRBJ2-4, with TRBD2 matching over 9 bases. Germline lookup yields CDR1 SGHTA and CDR2 FQGNSA. Trimming cost V 3 bases and J 7 bases; bases outside gene matches: 7. The CDR3 covers 15 residues. This CDR3 is CASSFLVAGVNIQYF. The CDR3 DNA follows: TGTGCCAGCAGCTTTCTCGTAGCGGGGGTCAACATTCAGTACTTC.

This clonotype was found many times. The V and J genes are TRBV5-1 and TRBJ1-1; D remains unclear. CDR1 is SGHRS and CDR2 is YFSETQ in the germline V gene. The V and J ends lost 4 bases and 4 bases respectively, with 8 bases between them. The CDR3 totals 12 residues. In DNA form, the CDR3 reads TGCGCCAGCAGCACCCGGGGCACTGAAGCTTTCTTT. Translating it yields CASSTRGTEAFF.

This clonotype was seen many times. This rearrangement joins TRBV9 to TRBJ2-2; the match to TRBD2 covers 11 bases. Trimming at V came to 0 bases and at J to 0 bases, leaving 7 bases not matched to a gene. CDR1 and CDR2 (germline): SGDLS, YYNGEE. The CDR3 runs 19 residues. The CDR3 sequence is CASSVEQLAGVSNTGELFF. CDR3 nucleotides: TGTGCCAGCAGCGTAGAACAACTAGCGGGAGTTTCGAACACCGGGGAGCTGTTTTTT.

This clonotype was seen many times. This sequence joins TRBV9 and TRBJ2-7; possibly TRBD2 for D (6 bases). Per germline, CDR1 SGDLS and CDR2 YYNGEE. With 0 bases removed from V and 6 bases from J, the gap between germline ends came to 13 bases. The CDR3 totals 14 residues. The CDR3 reads CASSVDGGSGEQYF. The CDR3 region has the DNA TGTGCCAGCAGCGTAGATGGGGGGTCGGGCGAGCAGTACTTC.

This clonotype was observed at least ten times. The chain recombines TRBV12-3 or TRBV12-4 with TRBJ2-7, with 9 bases fitting TRBD1. V was pared by 4 bases and J by 7 bases, with 11 bases of the junction left unmatched. The CDR3 loop spans 15 amino acids. CDR3: CASSSSGTGLREQYF. The CDR3 DNA sequence: TGTGCCAGCAGTTCATCCGGGACAGGGCTCCGGGAGCAGTACTTC.

As concerns this clonotype: A much larger clone is a single base away; this may be a read error. The rearrangement joins TRBV20-1 to TRBJ2-1; no reliable D call. The V end lost 2 bases, the J end lost 6 bases, and 17 bases lay between the germline ends. This CDR3 has 15 residues. Germline V CDR1 and CDR2: DFQATT, SNEGSKA (reference sequence). The DNA of the CDR3 is TGCAGTGCTAGATCGTTAAGGGAATCCCCCAATGAGCAGTTCTTC. Protein: CSARSLRESPNEQFF.

This clonotype was picked up many times. This chain connects TRBV5-1 to TRBJ2-7; 7 bases match TRBD1. This CDR3 has 15 residues. Germline lookup yields CDR1 SGHRS and CDR2 YFSETQ. Trimming cost V 0 bases and J 5 bases; bases outside gene matches: 8. The DNA of the CDR3 is TGCGCCAGCAGCTTGGAAAGGGGGCTTTTTAACGAGCAGTACTTC. Residues: CASSLERGLFNEQYF. The complete variable domain, with remaining parts taken from reference TRBV5-1 and TRBJ2-7, reads KAGVTQTPRYLIKTRGQQVTLSCSPISGHRSVSWYQQTPGQGLQFLFEYFSETQRNKGNFPGRFSGRQFSNSRSEMNVSTLELGDSALYLCASSLERGLFNEQYFGPGTRLTVT.

The table lists this clonotype with many counts. The chain has TRBV5-1 and TRBJ2-7; a weak D match, TRBD1 (5 bases). CDR1 SGHRS and CDR2 YFSETQ come from the germline V gene. V gave up 2 bases and J gave up 5 bases, with 5 bases separating them. The CDR3 is 11 residues long. In DNA, the CDR3 is TGCGCCAGCAGCTTCAGGGACGAGCAGTACTTC. It codes for CASSFRDEQYF.

This clonotype showed up many times. CDR3 loop: CSATDRETIYEQYF. CDR3 nucleotides: TGCAGTGCTACGGATCGGGAAACCATCTACGAGCAGTACTTC. The V and J genes are TRBV20-1 and TRBJ2-7; D might be TRBD2 (5 bases). The CDR3 is made up of 14 amino acids. Per germline, CDR1 DFQATT and CDR2 SNEGSKA (reference sequence). V lost 4 bases, J lost 3 bases, and 16 bases lay in between.

The V call is TRBV7-3, the J call TRBJ2-2; D is possibly TRBD1 (5 bases). CDR1 SGHTA and CDR2 FQGTGA come from the germline V gene. This CDR3 has 13 amino acids. The ends were cut back, 8 bases at V and 2 bases at J, with 9 bases in the middle. The CDR3 protein is CASQGSNTGELFF. The CDR3 bases are TGTGCCAGCCAGGGCTCCAACACCGGGGAGCTGTTTTTT. Together with reference TRBV7-3 and TRBJ2-2, the CDR3 gives the full variable domain: GAGVSQTPSNKVTEKGKYVELRCDPISGHTALYWYRQSLGQGPEFLIYFQGTGAADDSGLPNDRFFAVRPEGSVSTLKIQRTERGDSAVYLCASQGSNTGELFFGEGSRLTVL.